These 12 T cell receptor beta chains originate from one sample sequenced in a study of cytomegalovirus exposure and HLA in healthy donors. PCR amplification relied on 60 Vbeta primers (plus 13 Jbeta primers). TCRdb keeps only in-frame clones here, not all; method: immunoSEQ multiplex PCR. The table includes roughly 100,000 clones, around 76% detected once. The sample taken for sequencing was PBMCs. These receptors were collected from a man in his forties in good health and CMV-seropositive.

V is TRBV9 and J is TRBJ2-2, with D tentatively TRBD2 (6 bases). Germline V gives CDR1 SGDLS, CDR2 YYNGEE. V was pared by 5 bases and J by 2 bases, with 13 bases between. The CDR3 is made up of 15 amino acids. The CDR3, as DNA: TGTGCCAGCAGAGGCGGGGCGGGAAACACCGGGGAGCTGTTTTTT. Translating it yields CASRGGAGNTGELFF.

The V call is TRBV7-6, the J call TRBJ1-1, with TRBD1 matching over 7 bases. V trimming: 2 bases; J trimming: 6 bases; junction bases outside the gene matches: 12. Germline V CDR1 and CDR2: SGHVS, FNYEAQ. The CDR3 is 16 amino acids. CDR3 nucleotide sequence: TGTGCCAGCAGCTTAACTGAACGGGCCAGGGGGGCTGAAGCTTTCTTT. Translated: CASSLTERARGAEAFF.

The J gene is TRBJ2-1, the V gene TRBV27; TRBD1 matches at 8 bases. There are 15 residues in the CDR3. Germline CDR1 MNHEY, CDR2 SMNVEV (reference sequence). The ends lost 5 bases at V and 0 bases at J; junction bases unmatched: 3. This CDR3 is CASSDGQGSYNEQFF. The CDR3 bases are TGTGCCAGCAGTGACGGACAGGGCTCCTACAATGAGCAGTTCTTC.

This chain uses TRBV5-4 with TRBJ2-6, with D unresolved. The CDR3 contains 13 residues. Germline assignment: CDR1 SGHNT and CDR2 YYREEE (reference sequence). Trimming pared 4 bases from V and 3 bases from J, leaving 5 bases between. This chain's CDR3 is CASSPSGANVLTF. The CDR3 DNA reads as TGTGCCAGCAGCCCTAGTGGGGCCAACGTCCTGACTTTC.

CDR3 loop: CASSDPGTVKNIQYF. DNA for the CDR3: TGTGCCAGCAGCGATCCCGGGACTGTAAAAAACATTCAGTACTTC. The chain recombines TRBV5-4 with TRBJ2-4; perhaps TRBD2 as D (6 bases). V lost 4 bases and J lost 4, with 15 bases in between. The CDR3 has 15 residues. Per germline, CDR1 SGHNT and CDR2 YYREEE (reference sequence).

J is TRBJ1-1 and V is TRBV19; TRBD1 matches at 10 bases. Trimming removed 3 bases from V and 2 bases from J; junction bases left unmatched: 3. This CDR3 contains 15 residues. CDR1 and CDR2 (germline): LNHDA, SQIVND (reference sequence). In DNA, the CDR3 is TGTGCCAGTAGTATGACAGGGGGCTTTAACACTGAAGCTTTCTTT. It is translated as CASSMTGGFNTEAFF.

This clone was seen a few times. The chain is built from TRBV30 and TRBJ2-2; no reliable D call. V lost 2 bases and J lost 6, with 4 bases in between. Germline-derived CDR1 and CDR2 are GTSNPN and SVGIG (reference sequence). This CDR3 is built from 11 residues. This CDR3 reads CAWSSAGELFF. The CDR3 region has the DNA TGTGCCTGGAGTTCGGCCGGGGAGCTGTTTTTT.

The genes are TRBV4-1 and TRBJ2-7; 8 nucleotides align to TRBD2. Unmatched junction bases numbered 9, after V lost 8 bases and J lost 3 bases. The CDR3 is made up of 14 amino acids. Germline V gene lookup returns CDR1 MGHRA and CDR2 YSYEKL. This CDR3 is CASRRGDGGYEQYF. The CDR3 DNA sequence: TGCGCCAGCCGGCGGGGGGACGGAGGCTACGAGCAGTACTTC.

This sequence joins TRBV19 and TRBJ2-3, with 8 bases that match TRBD2. V gave up 1 base and J gave up 3 bases; unmatched junction bases: 9. This CDR3 has 17 amino acids. Germline values: CDR1 LNHDA, CDR2 SQIVND (reference sequence). In nucleotides, the CDR3 is TGTGCCAGTAGTATAGGGACGGGGGGGCCTAAGACAGATACGCAGTATTTT. It codes for CASSIGTGGPKTDTQYF.

The sample holds a few counts of this clone. The same CDR3 also results from other DNA sequences found in this sample. This chain uses TRBV18 with TRBJ1-5, with a tentative D call TRBD1 (6 bases). The CDR3 totals 16 residues. Germline CDR1 is KGHSH and CDR2 is LQKENI. Deletions cut 6 bases from V and 4 bases from J, with 19 bases between. CDR3 nucleotide sequence: TGTGCCAGCTCCCTTGAACAGGGTAGTAGGAATCAGCCCCAGCATTTT. The encoded protein is CASSLEQGSRNQPQHF.

The CDR3 region has the DNA TGTGCCACCACACAGGGGCTCTTCACAGATACGCAGTATTTT. Its protein is CATTQGLFTDTQYF. The chain carries TRBV5-4 and TRBJ2-3; 7 bases map to TRBD1. Germline V lookup: CDR1 SGHNT, CDR2 YYREEE (reference sequence). Unmatched junction bases numbered 9, after V lost 9 bases and J lost 2 bases. CDR3 length: 14 amino acids.

This chain uses TRBV7-8 with TRBJ1-1; 9 nucleotides agree with TRBD1. Germline CDR1 is SGHVS and CDR2 is FQNEAQ. The CDR3 runs 15 residues. With V trimmed by 5 bases and J by 3 bases, 7 bases remained unmatched. As DNA, the CDR3 is TGTGCCAGCAGCCCCGGACAGGGGCAGGACACTGAAGCTTTCTTT. This encodes CASSPGQGQDTEAFF. Full variable domain (missing parts from reference TRBV7-8 and TRBJ1-1): GAGVSQSPRYKVAKRGQDVALRCDPISGHVSLFWYQQALGQGPEFLTYFQNEAQLDKSGLPSDRFFAERPEGSVSTLKIQRTQQEDSAVYLCASSPGQGQDTEAFFGQGTRLTVV.